Sample share makes the clone carrying this T cell receptor beta chain medium-sized. Its cognate antigen is unknown. TCRdb keeps only in-frame clones here, not all; method: immunoSEQ multiplex PCR. The sample lists 3,500 to 5,000 clones; roughly 78% were seen once. The data belong to a study of T cell repertoires in ileal Crohn's disease. Time point reported: neoterminal ileum biopsy at postoperative endoscopy, about 6 months after surgery. Study results and limitations: Every patient over 26.8% clonality showed endoscopic recurrence.

The length of the CDR3 is 15 residues. Germline assignment: CDR1 SGDLS and CDR2 YYNGEE. V lost 0 bases to trimming and J lost 0 bases, with 9 bases between them. The sequencing input was ileal tissue. The receptor was isolated from an adult with Crohn's disease. The chain couples TRBV9 to TRBJ1-1; no clear D. CDR3 sequence (DNA): TGTGCCAGCAGCGTAGCAGAAACCATGAACACTGAAGCTTTCTTT. Protein sequence: CASSVAETMNTEAFF.